This T cell receptor beta chain was sequenced in a study of blood T cells in healthy people across ages (dated by TCRdb to 2013 to 2016). Background for the entire study: Template switching captured roughly one uniquely barcoded TCR beta cDNA molecule per two T cells in model experiments. To track age-related changes in TCR beta repertoire diversity, the study relied on deep sequencing normalized with unique cDNA molecular identifiers. Four age groups were formed from the donors: young (average roughly 15 years), middle-aged (roughly 38), aged (around 62) and long-lived (less than 85). Using the same blood draw, the study looked at two additional independent replicas of 1 million unique cDNA reads for two donors, one aged 18 to 29 and the other aged 80 or older.

As for this clonotype: Its antigen has not been determined. No per-base quality is available; no much larger clone lies one base away.

The CDR3 spans 16 residues, from the cysteine through the phenylalanine. Only CDR3 DNA is held: 48 bases, read in frame from base 1. The germline V gene specifies SNHLY as CDR1 and FYNNEI as CDR2. Clipping removes 6 bases from V and 3 bases from J, with 9 as the unmatched junction base count. Overall study results and their limits: Observed TCR beta diversity per million T cells fell roughly linearly with age, and a significant reduction was already apparent by age around 36. Compared with the aged group, the long-lived group had more naive CD4+ T cells, fewer expanded clones and increased TCR diversity, a pattern suggesting age selection. Donor CMV infection status was unknown, potentially confounding age-related changes in expanded clonotypes. Estimates of total diversity based on one million sequenced T cells were considered lower bounds and underestimates. The percentage of naive T cells measured by flow cytometry correlated strongly with observed TCR beta diversity. Bulk unsorted PBMC profiling prevented conclusive comparison of naive and antigen-experienced compartments.

The donors were roughly 40 Caucasian individuals from Russia, aged about 6 to 100 years, who were systemically healthy. Each donor gave 9 to 10 milliliters of peripheral blood, collected into EDTA-treated Vacutainer tubes. PBMCs were isolated by Ficoll-Paque density-gradient centrifugation, with at least 7 million obtained per sample. Trizol reagent was used to extract total RNA from PBMCs, with at least 6 micrograms per sample. The percentages of naive CD45RAhigh/CD27high T cells were determined by flow cytometry on a PBMC aliquot from every donor. Libraries were made using 5' RACE. TCRdb shows the sequencer as Illumina HiSeq 2500. The second PCR ran for about 6 to 11 cycles and used a J-beta primer mix along with a sample-barcoded 5' primer. A template-switch 5' adaptor carrying 12 random nucleotides introduced a unique molecular identifier onto each TCR beta cDNA molecule. Each sample yielded at least 3 million CDR3-containing paired-end reads. First-strand cDNA synthesis was performed from all RNA using the Mint cDNA synthesis kit, with priming by a TRBC-specific oligonucleotide. After uracil-DNA glycosylase treatment, a first 18-cycle PCR used universal primers M1SS and BC2_uni_R on all cDNA. The paper's data handling went like this. For normalization, 1 million high-quality reads, each with a distinct molecular identifier, were randomly selected from each sample. Reads with shared molecular identifiers were discarded instead of being binned into consensus sequences. CDR3 identification, clonotype clustering and error correction used MiTCR with a Q25 quality threshold and the strictest error-elimination algorithm. Lower-bound total TCR beta diversity was estimated with a nonparametric unseen species model using Euler transformation. TCRdb reran the public reads through fastp at Q25 and MiXCR, keeping productive beta chains. Rows with a matching CDR3 protein are joined into one entry that keeps the most common DNA and genes. What appears here as the V and J calls and clone size reflects TCRdb's work, not the paper's. The sample table contains around 820,000 distinct CDR3 sequences; only one count was recorded for just under 25% of them. The ten largest make up 3% to 4.5% of the sample.

These same data were also listed under a study on T cells of mothers and their children. As described in the second report: Nine systemically healthy Caucasian individuals served as donors, namely three mothers together with their six children. cDNA synthesis consumed the entire amount of extracted RNA, loaded at about 1.6 ug RNA in each 15 ul reaction. In the second PCR, the M1S primer added sample barcodes and 2-4 random nucleotides. Over 8 million TCR beta CDR3 reads were obtained for each mother, and some 3 million reads were obtained for each child. Thymic selection shapes the output of TCR recombination in a similar way in related and unrelated pairs, and inherited differences have a minor effect. Normalized repertoire overlap was always slightly but never significantly higher in related than unrelated mother-child pairs. No persistent microchimeric T cell clones were detected, at a sensitivity of approximately 100 clones per million clonotypes. The study used deep NGS to compare TCR beta repertoires of mothers and children, seeking features distinguishing related mother-child pairs from unrelated individuals. On average, the children were approximately 11 +/- 4 years old, while the mothers were around 40 +/- 4 years old. After adapter ligation was performed with NEBNext reagents, the libraries were sequenced on an Illumina HiSeq 2000 with 100+100 nt paired-end reads. To prevent cross-contamination, the mother and child libraries were prepared one month apart and sequenced in separate runs. Between 500,000 and 2,000,000 distinct TCR beta clonotypes were identified per donor. Naive TCR beta clonotypes were estimated from low-frequency clonotypes matched to each donor's FACS-determined naive share, without sorting.

The rearrangement combines TRBV2 with TRBJ2-1, with 9 junctional bases fitting TRBD2. The sequence came from a boy between 10 and 17 years old in good health. The sequenced material came from blood. The CDR3: CASRGRGSGGYNEQFF. The nucleotides read TGTGCCAGCAGGGGGAGGGGTAGCGGGGGCTACAATGAGCAGTTCTTC. Extended through the reference TRBV2 and TRBJ2-1 proteins, this CDR3 yields the full variable domain: EPEVTQTPSHQVTQMGQEVILRCVPISNHLYFYWYRQILGQKVEFLVSFYNNEISEKSEIFDDQFSVERPDGSNFTLKIRSTKLEDSAMYFCASRGRGSGGYNEQFFGPGTRLTVL.